The 16 T cell receptor beta chains below were found in one sample sequenced in a study of CD8+CD57+ T cells in acquired aplastic anemia. Before being chosen for sequencing, patients had shown CD8+CD57+ cell expansion by flow cytometry. TCR beta VDJ and CDR3 were profiled, and genomic DNA was the template. Using its own MiXCR run on the reads, TCRdb lists one record per CDR3 protein. Of about 120,000 distinct CDR3 sequences detected, over 55% appear once; the ten largest clones hold under 35%. The sequencing sample was made of sorted CD4+, CD8+, or CD8+CD57+ T cells (not recorded which) from PBMCs. These receptors all stem from a human donor with aplastic anemia.

The chain recombines TRBV2 with TRBJ2-3, with 8 bases aligning to TRBD2. This CDR3 spans 13 amino acids. The germline gives CDR1 SNHLY, CDR2 FYNNEI. V lost 5 bases and J lost 6; bases outside the gene matches: 4. In DNA form, the CDR3 reads TGTGCCAGCAGTCGGCGGGGGGTGGATACGCAGTATTTT. This sequence encodes CASSRRGVDTQYF.

V and J are TRBV29-1 and TRBJ1-1; D gene uncertain. The CDR3 consists of 10 residues. Trimming stripped 7 bases from V and 8 bases from J, with 11 bases between. From germline, CDR1 is SQVTM and CDR2 ANQGSEA. In DNA form, the CDR3 reads TGCAGCGCGGACGGGCCCGAAGCTTTCTTT. Translating it yields CSADGPEAFF.

V usage is TRBV20-1 and J usage is TRBJ1-1; D not resolved. The germline V gene has CDR1 DFQATT and CDR2 SNEGSKA (reference sequence). V shed 1 base and J shed 10 bases, with 10 bases lying between them. The CDR3 is 11 amino acids. The CDR3 sequence is CSARVPHGAFF. The DNA for the CDR3 is TGCAGTGCTAGAGTCCCACATGGAGCTTTCTTT.

This clonotype was observed at least ten times. The DNA of the CDR3 is TGTGCCAGCAGTGATCGAGCGTCTAGCGGGAGATACGAGCAGTACTTC. This gives the protein CASSDRASSGRYEQYF. This chain joins TRBV25-1 and TRBJ2-7, with 10 bases lining up with TRBD2. Germline lookup yields CDR1 MGHDK and CDR2 SYGVNS. V gave up 3 bases and J gave up 4 bases; unmatched junction bases: 9. This CDR3 region has 16 residues.

This clonotype was seen only once. The rearrangement links TRBV13 to TRBJ1-2; D unclear. The CDR3 length is 15 residues. Germline loops: CDR1 PRHDT, CDR2 FYEKMQ (reference sequence). V dropped 6 bases and J dropped 8 bases, with 22 bases sitting between them. CDR3: CASRRETASVWGYTF. DNA of the CDR3: TGTGCCAGCAGACGCGAGACGGCCTCGGTGTGGGGCTACACCTTC. Full variable domain (missing parts from reference TRBV13 and TRBJ1-2): AAGVIQSPRHLIKEKRETATLKCYPIPRHDTVYWYQQGPGQDPQFLISFYEKMQSDKGSIPDRFSAQQFSDYHSELNMSSLELGDSALYFCASRRETASVWGYTFGSGTRLTVV.

This clonotype was picked up a small number of times. This chain connects TRBV7-9 to TRBJ2-2, with D possibly matching TRBD2 (6 bases). Germline loops: CDR1 SEHNR, CDR2 FQNEAQ (reference sequence). CDR3 length: 15 amino acids. V was pared by 1 base and J by 9 bases, with 15 bases between. The CDR3 DNA is TGTGCCAGCAGCTTAGGGCAGGGACTTCACCGGGAGCTGTTTTTT. Translated: CASSLGQGLHRELFF.

The chain carries TRBV2 and TRBJ2-1; weak D call: TRBD2 (5 bases). CDR3 length: 13 residues. V shed 6 bases and J shed 4 bases, with 10 bases lying between them. CDR1 is SNHLY and CDR2 is FYNNEI in the germline V gene. This CDR3 reads CASSVPGYNEQFF. The CDR3 region has the DNA TGTGCCAGCAGCGTCCCGGGGTACAATGAGCAGTTCTTC.

V usage is TRBV15 and J usage is TRBJ1-4, with 10 bases identical to TRBD1. Germline values: CDR1 LNHNV, CDR2 YYDKDF (reference sequence). CDR3 length equals 17 residues. The J segment lost 7 bases and the V segment lost 8 bases, leaving 16 bases of the junction unmatched. The CDR3 DNA sequence: TGTGCCACCGGATCCACGCGGACAGGGGGGCGAACTGAAAAACTGTTTTTT. This gives the protein CATGSTRTGGRTEKLFF.

This clonotype turned up a few times. The gene calls are TRBV27 and TRBJ2-7; D gene ambiguous. The V gene lost 0 bases and the J gene lost 2 bases, with 14 bases spanning the gap. CDR1 is MNHEY, CDR2 SMNVEV, per germline (reference sequence). The CDR3 has 16 amino acids. The CDR3 region is CASSLSRTPAAYEQYF. As DNA, the CDR3 is TGTGCCAGCAGTTTATCCAGGACCCCGGCGGCCTACGAGCAGTACTTC.

This rearrangement joins TRBV12-3 or TRBV12-4 to TRBJ2-3; 10 bases line up with TRBD2. This CDR3 contains 14 residues. Trimming took 7 bases from V and 2 from J; bases not matched to a gene: 3. The CDR3 spells CASILAGVTDTQYF. CDR3 bases: TGTGCCAGCATTCTAGCGGGGGTCACAGATACGCAGTATTTT.

V and J are TRBV7-8 and TRBJ1-1; D may be TRBD1 (6 bases). Germline V lookup: CDR1 SGHVS, CDR2 FQNEAQ. V lost 5 bases and J 7 bases, leaving 11 bases between the germline ends. This CDR3 spans 12 amino acids. The CDR3 sequence is CASSPNRVEAFF. The CDR3, as DNA: TGTGCCAGCAGCCCGAACAGGGTTGAAGCTTTCTTT. The entire variable domain, with the rest obtained from reference TRBV7-8 and TRBJ1-1, is as follows: GAGVSQSPRYKVAKRGQDVALRCDPISGHVSLFWYQQALGQGPEFLTYFQNEAQLDKSGLPSDRFFAERPEGSVSTLKIQRTQQEDSAVYLCASSPNRVEAFFGQGTRLTVV.

There are a few counts of this clonotype. This chain uses TRBV7-2 with TRBJ1-6; D remains unclear. Trimming stripped 4 bases from V and 10 bases from J, with 17 bases between. Germline-derived CDR1 and CDR2 are SGHTA and FQGNSA. This CDR3 is 15 amino acids long. The CDR3 region has the DNA TGTGCCAGCAGCTACGTAGTAGGGCTTACCTCACCCCTCCACTTT. It encodes CASSYVVGLTSPLHF. Supplemented by reference TRBV7-2 and TRBJ1-6, the full variable domain reads GAGVSQSPSNKVTEKGKDVELRCDPISGHTALYWYRQSLGQGLEFLIYFQGNSAPDKSGLPSDRFSAERTGGSVSTLTIQRTQQEDSAVYLCASSYVVGLTSPLHFGNGTRLTVT.

This clonotype appeared many times. The rearrangement links TRBV10-3 to TRBJ2-7; D is perhaps TRBD1 (6 bases). Trimming cost V 3 bases and J 6 bases, with 12 bases left between them. The CDR3 has 13 amino acids. Per germline, CDR1 ENHRY and CDR2 SYGVKD. The CDR3 region has the DNA TGTGCCATCAGTGACAGGGGCAGCGTCGAGCAGTACTTC. Translated, it gives CAISDRGSVEQYF.

J is TRBJ2-5 and V is TRBV25-1; 12 bases agree with TRBD2. The CDR3 is 16 residues long. J lost 5 bases, V lost 8 bases, and 12 bases had no gene match. CDR1 is MGHDK and CDR2 is SYGVNS in the germline V gene. The CDR3 spells CASVTASGGVRETQYF. As DNA, the CDR3 is TGTGCCAGCGTAACGGCTAGCGGGGGGGTAAGGGAGACCCAGTACTTC.

In its sample, this clonotype was seen many times. One junction end disagrees with the germline gene, perhaps due to a read error. This chain uses TRBV24-1 with TRBJ2-1; the D gene is possibly TRBD1 (6 bases). The CDR3 loop spans 12 amino acids. Per germline, CDR1 KGHDR and CDR2 SFDVKD. The CDR3 sequence: CATSDSTGPSVF. Here the CDR3 DNA reads TGTGCCACCAGTGATTCGACAGGCCCTTCGGTCTTC.

The V call is TRBV15, the J call TRBJ1-5; D gene ambiguous. V was clipped by 1 base and J by 5 bases, with 3 bases between them. The V gene's germline CDR1 is LNHNV and CDR2 YYDKDF (reference sequence). The CDR3 consists of 12 residues. The CDR3 DNA reads as TGTGCCACCAGCAGAGGAGATCAGCCCCAGCATTTT. Translated: CATSRGDQPQHF.